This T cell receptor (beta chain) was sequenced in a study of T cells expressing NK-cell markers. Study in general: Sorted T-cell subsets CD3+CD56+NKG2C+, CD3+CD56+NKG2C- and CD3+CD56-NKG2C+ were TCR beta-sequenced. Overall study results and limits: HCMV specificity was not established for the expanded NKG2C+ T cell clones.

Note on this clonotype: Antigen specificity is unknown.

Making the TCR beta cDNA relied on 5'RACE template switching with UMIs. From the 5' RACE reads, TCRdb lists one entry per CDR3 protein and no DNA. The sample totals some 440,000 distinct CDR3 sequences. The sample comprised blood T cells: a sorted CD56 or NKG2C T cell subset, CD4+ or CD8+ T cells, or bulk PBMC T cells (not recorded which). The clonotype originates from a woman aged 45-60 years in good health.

The CDR3 reads CASSPNRANTGELFF. V and J are TRBV3-1 and TRBJ2-2. Germline V gives CDR1 LGHDT, CDR2 YNNKEL (reference sequence). The CDR3 contains 15 residues.